The clone carrying this TCR beta chain was found a few times. Mismatch with germline at one junction end may stem from a read error. The source material, RNA transcripts, was used to amplify TCR beta CDR3 regions. When the TCR CDR3 underwent first-round RT-PCR, the HTBI primer set was used. Via MiXCR, TCRdb re-called the multiplex PCR reads, giving one row per CDR3 protein. The table includes under 650,000 distinct CDR3 sequences, roughly 15% detected once. The CDR3 consists of 13 residues. Germline V gene lookup returns CDR1 MNHEY and CDR2 SMNVEV (reference sequence). The data were taken from a study of T cells in Graves' hyperthyroidism and ophthalmopathy.

Sequenced material: blood. This receptor was obtained from a woman in her twenties or thirties with Graves' hyperthyroidism. The genes are TRBV27 and TRBJ1-1; 7 bases match TRBD1. CDR3 coding DNA: TGTGCCAGCAGCTTAGGAGGGGGCACTGAAGTTTTCTTT. Its translation: CASSLGGGTEVFF.